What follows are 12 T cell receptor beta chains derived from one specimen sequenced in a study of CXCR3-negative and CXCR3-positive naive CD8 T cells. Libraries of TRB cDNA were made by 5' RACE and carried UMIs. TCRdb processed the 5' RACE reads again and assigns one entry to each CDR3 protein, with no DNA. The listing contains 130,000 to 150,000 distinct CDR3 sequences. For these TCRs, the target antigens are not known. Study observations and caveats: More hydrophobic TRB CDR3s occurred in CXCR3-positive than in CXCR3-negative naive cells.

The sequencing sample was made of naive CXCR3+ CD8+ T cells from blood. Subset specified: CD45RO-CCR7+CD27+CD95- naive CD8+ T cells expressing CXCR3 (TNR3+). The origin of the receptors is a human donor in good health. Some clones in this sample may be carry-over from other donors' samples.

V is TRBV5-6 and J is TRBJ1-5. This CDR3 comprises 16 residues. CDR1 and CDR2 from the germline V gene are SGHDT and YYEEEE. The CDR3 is CASSFADGWGNQPQHF.

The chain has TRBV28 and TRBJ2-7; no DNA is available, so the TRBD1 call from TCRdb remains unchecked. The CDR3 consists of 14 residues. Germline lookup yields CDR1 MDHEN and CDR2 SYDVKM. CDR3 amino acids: CASSPGTDPYEQYF.

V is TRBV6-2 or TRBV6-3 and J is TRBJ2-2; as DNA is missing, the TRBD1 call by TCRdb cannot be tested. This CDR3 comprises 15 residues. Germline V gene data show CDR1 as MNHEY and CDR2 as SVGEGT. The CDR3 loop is CASGWGVANTGELFF.

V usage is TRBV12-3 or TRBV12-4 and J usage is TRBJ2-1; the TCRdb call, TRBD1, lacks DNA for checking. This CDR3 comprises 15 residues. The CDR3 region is CASSLPLGRDNEQFF.

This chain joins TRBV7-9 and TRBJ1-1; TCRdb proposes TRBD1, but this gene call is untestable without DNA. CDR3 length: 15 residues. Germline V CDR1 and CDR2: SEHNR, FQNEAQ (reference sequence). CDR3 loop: CASSPGGGMNTEAFF.

CDR3 residues: CASSVDEGRRETQYF. V usage is TRBV9 and J usage is TRBJ2-5; the TCRdb D gene call, TRBD2, has no DNA to confirm it. The CDR3 runs 15 residues. The V gene's germline CDR1 is SGDLS and CDR2 YYNGEE. Using reference TRBV9 and TRBJ2-5 for the parts outside the CDR3, the full variable domain is DSGVTQTPKHLITATGQRVTLRCSPRSGDLSVYWYQQSLDQGLQFLIQYYNGEERAKGNILERFSAQQFPDLHSELNLSSLELGDSALYFCASSVDEGRRETQYFGPGTRLLVL.

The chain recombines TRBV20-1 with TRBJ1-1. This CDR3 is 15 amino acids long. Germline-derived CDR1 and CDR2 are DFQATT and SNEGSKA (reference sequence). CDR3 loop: CSARACNFMNTEAFF.

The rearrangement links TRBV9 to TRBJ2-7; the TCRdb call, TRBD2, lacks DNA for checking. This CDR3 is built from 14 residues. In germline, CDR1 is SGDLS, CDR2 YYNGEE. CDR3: CASSVGEGRYEQYF.

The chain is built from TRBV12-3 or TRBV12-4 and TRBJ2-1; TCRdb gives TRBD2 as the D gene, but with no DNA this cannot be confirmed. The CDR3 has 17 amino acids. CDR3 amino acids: CASSPGLAGRGDNEQFF.

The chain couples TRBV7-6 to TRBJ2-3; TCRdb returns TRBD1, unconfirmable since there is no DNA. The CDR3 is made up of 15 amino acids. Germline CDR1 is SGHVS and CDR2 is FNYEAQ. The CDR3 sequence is CASSSLTGAADTQYF.

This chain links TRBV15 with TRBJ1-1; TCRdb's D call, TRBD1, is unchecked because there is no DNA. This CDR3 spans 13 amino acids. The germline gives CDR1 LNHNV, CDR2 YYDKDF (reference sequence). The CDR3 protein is CATSMDRGTEAFF.

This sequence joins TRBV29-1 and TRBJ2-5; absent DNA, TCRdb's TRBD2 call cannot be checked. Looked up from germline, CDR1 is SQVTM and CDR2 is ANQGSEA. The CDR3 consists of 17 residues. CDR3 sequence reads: CSVEGERGLAEQETQYF.